This is a list of T cell receptor beta chains from one sample in a study of shared clonotypes between healthy human individuals. The repertoire was sequenced with immunoSEQ multiplex PCR; TCRdb's copy has only in-frame clones and lacks some. The sample has 850,000 to 1,200,000 clones, 65% to 75% seen once. The specimen was memory CD4+ T cells sorted from blood. These receptors were obtained from a man younger than 35 in good health. The CDR3 runs from the conserved cysteine through the conserved F or W. A D gene is named only where the DNA matches it firmly. Expanded clones get a size class; other rows say once, few or many, or leave the size out.

d_call	clone_size	j_call	v_call	cdr3_aa	cdr3_nt
TRBD2	-	TRBJ2-1	TRBV10-3	CAISESGQGSGSSYNEQFF	TGTGCCATCAGTGAGTCGGGCCAGGGCAGCGGGAGTTCCTACAATGAGCAGTTCTTC
-	-	TRBJ2-7	TRBV11-2	CASSLGGAEQYF	TGTGCCAGCAGCTTAGGGGGGGCCGAGCAGTACTTC
-	few	TRBJ1-2	TRBV6-1	CASSPINYGYTF	TGTGCCAGCAGCCCCATTAACTATGGCTACACCTTC
-	-	TRBJ1-2	TRBV6-5	CASSYAGDYGYTF	TGTGCCAGCAGTTACGCGGGGGACTATGGCTACACCTTC
-	-	TRBJ1-1	TRBV6-1	CASSEIRGTEAFF	TGTGCCAGCAGTGAAATCCGGGGCACTGAAGCTTTCTTT
-	few	TRBJ1-1	TRBV30	CAWNFGKESWTEAFF	TGTGCCTGGAACTTCGGGAAGGAATCGTGGACTGAAGCTTTCTTT
-	-	TRBJ1-5	TRBV6-1	CASSEAGRNQPQHF	TGTGCCAGCAGTGAGGCAGGTCGCAATCAGCCCCAGCATTTT
TRBD1	-	TRBJ1-6	TRBV27	CASSRQGNSPLHF	TGTGCCAGCAGTCGACAGGGTAATTCACCCCTCCACTTT
-	-	TRBJ1-2	TRBV6-6	CAGAGTMDRANYGYTF	TGTGCCGGTGCCGGGACAATGGATCGAGCTAACTATGGCTACACCTTC
-	once	TRBJ2-2	TRBV19	CASSIVIRQGQTTGELFF	TGTGCCAGTAGTATTGTTATTCGCCAGGGCCAAACCACCGGGGAGCTGTTTTTT
TRBD2	-	TRBJ2-1	TRBV19	CASTSLAGGYNEQFF	TGTGCCAGTACCTCACTAGCGGGAGGCTACAATGAGCAGTTCTTC
TRBD1	-	TRBJ1-6	TRBV27	CASTRLQGAGGNSPLHF	TGTGCCAGCACCCGCCTCCAGGGGGCTGGGGGTAATTCACCCCTCCACTTT
TRBD2	-	TRBJ2-7	TRBV6-1	CASRFTSGPYEQYF	TGTGCCAGCAGGTTTACTAGCGGCCCCTACGAGCAGTACTTC
TRBD1	few	TRBJ1-1	TRBV5-1	CASSSRYRGGTEAFF	TGCGCCAGCAGCTCCCGTTACAGGGGAGGCACTGAAGCTTTCTTT
-	-	TRBJ1-1	TRBV11-1	CASSLDRGDTEAFF	TGTGCCAGCAGCTTAGATAGGGGCGACACTGAAGCTTTCTTT
-	once	TRBJ2-3	TRBV29-1	CSVVRDSTDTQYF	TGCAGCGTAGTGAGGGACAGCACAGATACGCAGTATTTT
TRBD1	many	TRBJ1-1	TRBV4-3	CASSQFRDRGTEAFF	TGCGCCAGCAGCCAATTTCGGGACAGGGGCACTGAAGCTTTCTTT
-	few	TRBJ2-7	TRBV6-5	CASRWGGSWEQYF	TGTGCCAGCCGCTGGGGTGGCTCTTGGGAGCAGTACTTC
-	few	TRBJ2-5	TRBV7-2	CASSLAYYRSETQYF	TGTGCCAGCAGCTTAGCATATTACAGGTCCGAAACCCAGTACTTC
TRBD2	-	TRBJ2-1	TRBV25-1	CASSIAGSYNEQFF	TGTGCCAGCAGTATAGCGGGTTCCTACAATGAGCAGTTCTTC
-	-	TRBJ1-4	TRBV5-4	CASSRSGLNEKLFF	TGTGCCAGCAGCAGGTCTGGACTTAATGAAAAACTGTTTTTT
TRBD2	-	TRBJ2-3	TRBV9	CASSPGTSGASTDTQYF	TGTGCCAGCAGCCCAGGGACTAGCGGGGCTAGCACAGATACGCAGTATTTT
-	-	TRBJ2-5	TRBV19	CASSIDEGRGGTQYF	TGTGCCAGTAGTATAGATGAGGGCCGTGGGGGGACCCAGTACTTC
-	-	TRBJ1-5	TRBV19	CASSIGGYSNQPQHF	TGTGCCAGTAGTATAGGAGGATATAGCAATCAGCCCCAGCATTTT
TRBD2	-	TRBJ2-7	TRBV7-2	CASSYSGPYEQYF	TGTGCCAGCAGCTATAGCGGGCCGTACGAGCAGTACTTC
-	-	TRBJ2-1	TRBV28	CASSLRNEQFF	TGTGCCAGCAGTTTACGCAATGAGCAGTTCTTC
TRBD2	-	TRBJ2-3	TRBV7-2	CASSVEAGVRDTQYF	TGTGCCAGCAGCGTAGAGGCGGGAGTGAGAGATACGCAGTATTTT
-	-	TRBJ1-1	TRBV7-9	CASLLGNTEAFF	TGTGCCAGCCTCCTTGGGAACACTGAAGCTTTCTTT
-	many	TRBJ1-4	TRBV5-1	CASSLDTTNEKLFF	TGCGCCAGCAGCTTAGACACAACTAATGAAAAACTGTTTTTT
-	-	TRBJ1-6	TRBV27	CASSFERGNSPLHF	TGTGCCAGCAGTTTCGAAAGGGGTAATTCACCCCTCCACTTT
-	-	TRBJ1-5	TRBV14	CASSQRDGNQPQHF	TGTGCCAGCAGCCAAAGGGACGGCAATCAGCCCCAGCATTTT
-	-	TRBJ1-4	TRBV14	CASSQVSGKDEKLFF	TGTGCCAGCAGCCAAGTCTCAGGAAAGGATGAAAAACTGTTTTTT
TRBD2	once	TRBJ2-1	TRBV5-4	CASSPGGSYNEQFF	TGTGCCAGCAGCCCGGGGGGCTCCTACAATGAGCAGTTCTTC
-	few	TRBJ2-1	TRBV7-9	CASRSGQNYNEQFF	TGTGCCAGCAGGTCCGGACAGAACTACAATGAGCAGTTCTTC
-	-	TRBJ1-2	TRBV27	CASRTLEAPREGYTF	TGTGCCAGCAGAACCTTAGAGGCCCCGAGAGAGGGCTACACCTTC
-	once	TRBJ2-1	TRBV4-3	CASSPGDHSYNEQFF	TGCGCCAGCAGCCCCGGTGACCACTCCTACAATGAGCAGTTCTTC
TRBD1	-	TRBJ1-1	TRBV19	CASSSGQPNTEAFF	TGTGCCAGTAGTTCGGGACAGCCTAACACTGAAGCTTTCTTT
-	-	TRBJ2-1	TRBV5-1	CASSLVVGSEQFF	TGCGCCAGCAGCTTGGTTGTAGGGTCAGAGCAGTTCTTC
-	-	TRBJ2-1	TRBV10-3	CAISAQQTWDNEQFF	TGTGCCATCAGTGCTCAGCAAACGTGGGACAATGAGCAGTTCTTC
-	-	TRBJ1-3	TRBV9	CASSAASASSGNTIYF	TGTGCCAGCAGCGCCGCATCGGCGAGCTCTGGAAACACCATATATTTT
TRBD1	few	TRBJ1-2	TRBV27	CASSSRDREWGYTF	TGTGCCAGCAGTTCCCGGGACAGGGAATGGGGCTACACCTTC
-	-	TRBJ2-7	TRBV20-1	CSARVWDEQYF	TGCAGTGCTAGAGTATGGGACGAGCAGTACTTC
-	-	TRBJ2-1	TRBV5-1	CASSLWGREFEQFF	TGCGCCAGCAGCTTGTGGGGCAGGGAGTTCGAGCAGTTCTTC
-	-	TRBJ2-1	TRBV11-3	CASSLGHHNEQFF	TGTGCCAGCAGCTTAGGACACCACAATGAGCAGTTCTTC
TRBD2	-	TRBJ2-7	TRBV2	CASKFVRSGGEQYF	TGTGCCAGCAAATTCGTACGTTCGGGAGGGGAGCAGTACTTC
-	many	TRBJ1-4	TRBV10-3	CAISEGLAGNEKLFF	TGTGCCATCAGTGAGGGACTGGCGGGAAATGAAAAACTGTTTTTT
-	-	TRBJ1-1	TRBV19	CASSQVSEAFF	TGTGCCAGTAGTCAAGTTTCTGAAGCTTTCTTT
-	-	TRBJ1-2	TRBV10-2	CASSERTQKAYGYTF	TGCGCCAGCAGTGAGAGGACTCAGAAAGCTTATGGCTACACCTTC
TRBD2	-	TRBJ2-5	TRBV7-6	CASSFQVGGGPQETQYF	TGTGCCAGCAGCTTCCAAGTTGGCGGGGGGCCGCAAGAGACCCAGTACTTC
-	-	TRBJ2-2	TRBV5-1	CASSLTYQGTTGELFF	TGCGCCAGCAGCTTGACTTACCAGGGAACCACCGGGGAGCTGTTTTTT
-	-	TRBJ1-2	TRBV27	CASTPRYRVNGYTF	TGTGCCAGCACCCCACGGTACAGGGTTAATGGCTACACCTTC
TRBD2	-	TRBJ2-1	TRBV7-2	CASSLDLLAGAYNEQFF	TGTGCCAGCAGCTTAGACCTACTAGCGGGAGCCTACAATGAGCAGTTCTTC
-	-	TRBJ2-7	TRBV27	CASSSTGLSSYEQYF	TGTGCCAGCAGTTCAACGGGACTTAGCTCCTACGAGCAGTACTTC
-	-	TRBJ2-3	TRBV10-3	CATGEGLTTDTQYF	TGTGCCACCGGAGAAGGTCTCACCACAGATACGCAGTATTTT
-	-	TRBJ1-1	TRBV5-5	CASSLDHGTEAFF	TGTGCCAGCAGCTTGGACCATGGTACTGAAGCTTTCTTT